This T cell receptor beta chain was sequenced in a study of blood T cell repertoires in COVID-19. This clone was counted a single time. Original methodology: The assay estimated nucleated cells by amplifying reference gene primers. Data came from immunoSEQ multiplex PCR; TCRdb stores just in-frame clones and leaves some out. V and J calls and clone size are given by that table; D and trimming were obtained from the DNA. The data contain about 150,000 clones, about four fifths of them singletons. The CDR3 contains 14 residues. V was cut by 3 bases and J by 6 bases, with 12 bases left in between. Germline CDR1 KGHSH, CDR2 LQKENI.

This sequence originates from a woman in her fifties or sixties with acute or convalescent COVID-19. Sequencing input: peripheral blood. The chain carries TRBV18 and TRBJ1-5; D might be TRBD1 (5 bases). The CDR3 sequence is CASSPSRGGQPQHF. Here the CDR3 DNA reads TGTGCCAGCTCACCGTCGAGGGGAGGTCAGCCCCAGCATTTT.